Below, one T cell receptor beta chain is given with its context. Its target is unknown. The sample originates from a study of regulatory T cells in long-lasting Graves disease. General study points: Relative to new patients (roughly 1,000), persistent patients exhibited greater sharing of public clonotypes (around 3,000).

Both iRepertoire HTBI primers and Arm-PCR of CDR3 regions were used to build the TCR beta libraries. TCRdb re-analysed the multiplex PCR reads in MiXCR, keeping a single row per CDR3 protein. Altogether 550,000 to 600,000 distinct CDR3 sequences are present, about 15% being singletons, with the ten largest covering 12%. V lost 0 bases and J lost 15; bases outside the gene matches: 8. The CDR3 is 13 residues long. CDR1 GTSNPN and CDR2 SVGIG come from the germline V gene (reference sequence). The time point was: newly diagnosed GD, antithyroid drugs for less than 3 months. RNA from PBMCs was the source of the TCR library. The same data also contributed to another study, on T cells in Graves' hyperthyroidism and ophthalmopathy.

The chain is built from TRBV30 and TRBJ2-1; 10 positions agree with TRBD2. The TCR originated in a man between 18 and 35 years old with Graves disease. Material: peripheral blood mononuclear cells (PBMCs), obtained at new diagnosis, from a patient treated with antithyroid drugs. CDR3 DNA: TGTGCCTGGAGTGTTTCCAGCGGGAGGGCCCGGTTCTTC. Protein sequence: CAWSVSSGRARFF.